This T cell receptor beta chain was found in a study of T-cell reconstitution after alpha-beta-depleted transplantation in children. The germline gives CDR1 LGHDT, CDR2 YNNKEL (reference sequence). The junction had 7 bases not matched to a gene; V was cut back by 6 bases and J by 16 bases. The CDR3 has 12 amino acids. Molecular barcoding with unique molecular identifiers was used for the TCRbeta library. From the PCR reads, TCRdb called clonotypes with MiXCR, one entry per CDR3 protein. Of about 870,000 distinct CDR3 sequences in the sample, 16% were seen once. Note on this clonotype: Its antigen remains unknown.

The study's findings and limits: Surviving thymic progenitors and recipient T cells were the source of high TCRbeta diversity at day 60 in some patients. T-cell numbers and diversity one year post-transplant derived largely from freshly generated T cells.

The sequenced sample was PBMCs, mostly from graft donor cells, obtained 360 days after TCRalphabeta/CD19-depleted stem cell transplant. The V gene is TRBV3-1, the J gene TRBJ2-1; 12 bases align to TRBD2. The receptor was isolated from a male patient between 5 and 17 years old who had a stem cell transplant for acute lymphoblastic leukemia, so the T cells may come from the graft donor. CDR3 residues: CASSYLAGGPFF. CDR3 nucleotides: TGTGCCAGCAGTTACCTAGCGGGAGGGCCCTTCTTC.